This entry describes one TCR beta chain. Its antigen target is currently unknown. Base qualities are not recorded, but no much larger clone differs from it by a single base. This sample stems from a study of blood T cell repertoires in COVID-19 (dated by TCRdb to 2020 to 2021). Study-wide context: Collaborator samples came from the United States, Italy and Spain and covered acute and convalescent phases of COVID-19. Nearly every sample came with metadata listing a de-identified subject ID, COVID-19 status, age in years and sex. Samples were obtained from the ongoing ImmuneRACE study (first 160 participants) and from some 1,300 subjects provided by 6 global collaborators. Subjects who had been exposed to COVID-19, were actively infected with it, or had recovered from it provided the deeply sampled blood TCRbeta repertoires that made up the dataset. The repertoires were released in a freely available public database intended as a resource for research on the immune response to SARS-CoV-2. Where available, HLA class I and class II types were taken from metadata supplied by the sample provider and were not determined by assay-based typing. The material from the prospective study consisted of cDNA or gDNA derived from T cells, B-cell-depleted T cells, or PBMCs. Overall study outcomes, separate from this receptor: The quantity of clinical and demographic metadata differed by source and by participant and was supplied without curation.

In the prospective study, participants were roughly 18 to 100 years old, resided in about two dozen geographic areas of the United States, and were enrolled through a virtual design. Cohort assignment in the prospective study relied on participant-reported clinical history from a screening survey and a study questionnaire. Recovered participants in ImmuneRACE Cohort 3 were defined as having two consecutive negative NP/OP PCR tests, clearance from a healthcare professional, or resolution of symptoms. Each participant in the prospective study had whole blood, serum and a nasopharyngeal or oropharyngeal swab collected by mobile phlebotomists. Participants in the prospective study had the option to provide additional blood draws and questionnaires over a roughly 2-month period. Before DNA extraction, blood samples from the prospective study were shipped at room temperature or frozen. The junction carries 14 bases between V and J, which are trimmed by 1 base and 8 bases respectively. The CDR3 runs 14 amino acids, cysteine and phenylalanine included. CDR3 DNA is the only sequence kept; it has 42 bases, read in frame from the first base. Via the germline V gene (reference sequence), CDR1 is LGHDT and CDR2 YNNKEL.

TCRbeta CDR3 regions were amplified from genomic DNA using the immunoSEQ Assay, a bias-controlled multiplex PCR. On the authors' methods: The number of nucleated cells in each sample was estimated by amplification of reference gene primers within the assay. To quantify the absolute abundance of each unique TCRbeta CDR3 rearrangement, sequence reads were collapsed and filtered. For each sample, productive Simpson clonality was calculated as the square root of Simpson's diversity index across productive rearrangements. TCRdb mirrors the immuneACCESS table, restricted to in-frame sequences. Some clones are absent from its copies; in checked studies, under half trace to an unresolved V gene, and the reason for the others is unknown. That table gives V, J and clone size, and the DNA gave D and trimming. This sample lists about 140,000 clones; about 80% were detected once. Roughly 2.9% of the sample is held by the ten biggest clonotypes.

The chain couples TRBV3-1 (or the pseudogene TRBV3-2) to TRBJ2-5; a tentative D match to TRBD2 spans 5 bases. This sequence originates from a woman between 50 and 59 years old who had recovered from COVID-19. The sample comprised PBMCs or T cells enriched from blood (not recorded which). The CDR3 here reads CASSQGEPGKTQYF. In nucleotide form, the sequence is TGTGCCAGCAGCCAAGGCGAACCGGGGAAAACCCAGTACTTC.